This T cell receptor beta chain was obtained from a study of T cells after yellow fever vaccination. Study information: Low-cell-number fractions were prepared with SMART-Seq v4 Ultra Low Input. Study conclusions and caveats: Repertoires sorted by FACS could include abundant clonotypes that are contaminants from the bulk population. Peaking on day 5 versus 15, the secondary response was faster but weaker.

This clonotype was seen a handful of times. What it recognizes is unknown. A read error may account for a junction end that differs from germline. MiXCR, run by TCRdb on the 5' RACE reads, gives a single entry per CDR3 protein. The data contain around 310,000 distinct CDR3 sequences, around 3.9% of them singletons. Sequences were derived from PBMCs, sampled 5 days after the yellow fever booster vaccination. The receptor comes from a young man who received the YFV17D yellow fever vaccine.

The CDR3 sequence is CASSLLRTPTRIF. As DNA, the CDR3 is TGTGCCAGCAGTTTACTGAGGACCCCTACGAGAATCTTC. The chain links TRBV12-3 or TRBV12-4 to TRBJ2-1; D uncertain. This CDR3 has 13 residues.